The 18 T cell receptor beta chains reported below all come from one sample, sequenced in a study of blood T cell repertoires in COVID-19. The method was immunoSEQ multiplex PCR; TCRdb's version includes in-frame clones alone and lacks a portion of them. This sample carries around 57,000 clones, about 87% of them seen once, and the ten largest clones take about 3.5%. Sequenced: peripheral blood. The origin of the receptors is a human donor in a cohort sampled during active COVID-19.

This clone was seen once. The V call is TRBV2, the J call TRBJ2-5; perhaps TRBD2 as D (6 bases). This CDR3 is 13 amino acids long. The germline CDR1 and CDR2 sequences are SNHLY and FYNNEI. Between the trimmed V and J ends, which lost 4 bases and 1 base, there was a span of 7 bases. The CDR3 is CASSGDFQETQYF. In DNA form, the CDR3 reads TGTGCCAGCAGTGGGGACTTCCAAGAGACCCAGTACTTC. Supplemented by reference TRBV2 and TRBJ2-5, the full variable domain reads EPEVTQTPSHQVTQMGQEVILRCVPISNHLYFYWYRQILGQKVEFLVSFYNNEISEKSEIFDDQFSVERPDGSNFTLKIRSTKLEDSAMYFCASSGDFQETQYFGPGTRLLVL.

The J gene is TRBJ2-1, the V gene TRBV14; tentative D call: TRBD1 (6 bases). The CDR3 runs 15 residues. Germline V gene data show CDR1 as SGHDN and CDR2 as FVKESK. V dropped 0 bases and J dropped 6 bases, with 12 bases sitting between them. The CDR3 here is CASSQDSQGINEQFF. For the CDR3, the DNA is TGTGCCAGCAGCCAAGATAGTCAGGGGATCAATGAGCAGTTCTTC.

The genes are TRBV11-2 and TRBJ1-1, with TRBD1 matching over 9 bases. The CDR3 extends over 15 amino acids. J was trimmed by 6 bases and V by 4 bases; bases with no gene match: 9. Looked up from germline, CDR1 is SGHAT and CDR2 is FQNNGV. The CDR3 nucleotides are TGTGCCAGCAGCTCATGGGGGACAGGGCCGGCTGAAGCTTTCTTT. Its translation: CASSSWGTGPAEAFF. The variable domain in full, completed from reference TRBV11-2 and TRBJ1-1, reads EAGVAQSPRYKIIEKRQSVAFWCNPISGHATLYWYQQILGQGPKLLIQFQNNGVVDDSQLPKDRFSAERLKGVDSTLKIQPAKLEDSAVYLCASSSWGTGPAEAFFGQGTRLTVV.

The CDR3 DNA is TGTGCCAGCAGCCAAGACTGGGGGAGGGCTGAAGCTTTCTTT. Its translation is CASSQDWGRAEAFF. The chain links TRBV3-1 (or the pseudogene TRBV3-2) to TRBJ1-1; TRBD1 might be the D (5 bases). The CDR3 runs to 14 residues. From germline, CDR1 is LGHDT and CDR2 YNNKEL (reference sequence). V shed 0 bases and J shed 6 bases, with 11 bases lying between them.

The chain joins TRBV7-9 to TRBJ2-5; D is perhaps TRBD1 (6 bases). The CDR3 is 14 amino acids. Trimming removed 5 bases at V and 1 base at J, with 11 bases between. The germline gives CDR1 SEHNR, CDR2 FQNEAQ (reference sequence). CDR3 DNA sequence: TGTGCCAGCAGCCCGATAGGGGGCCAAGAGACCCAGTACTTC. Protein product: CASSPIGGQETQYF.

Judged by abundance, this clone is medium-sized (0.01 to 0.1%). The J gene is TRBJ1-6, the V gene TRBV5-3; tentatively, D is TRBD1 (6 bases). TRBV5-3 is an ORF; its function is uncertain. The CDR3 sequence is 17 residues long. Deletions cut 4 bases from V and 0 bases from J, with 14 bases between. In nucleotides, the CDR3 is TGTGCCAGAAGCGTCCCGGGACACAGCTCCTATAATTCACCCCTCCACTTT. Its translation: CARSVPGHSSYNSPLHF.

The V and J genes are TRBV19 and TRBJ1-2, with a tentative D call TRBD1 (6 bases). The CDR3 has 12 amino acids. CDR1 and CDR2 from the germline V gene are LNHDA and SQIVND (reference sequence). Trimming took 6 bases from V and 6 from J, leaving 11 bases between them. In nucleotides, the CDR3 is TGTGCCAGTAGCCCATCAGGGGATGGCTACACCTTC. As protein: CASSPSGDGYTF.

The chain recombines TRBV7-2 with TRBJ1-6; no firm D call. The V gene's germline CDR1 is SGHTA and CDR2 FQGNSA. The CDR3 extends over 16 amino acids. Trimming pared 1 base from V and 3 bases from J, leaving 10 bases between. Here the CDR3 reads CASSLGDNLYNSPLHF. In DNA, the CDR3 is TGTGCCAGCAGCTTAGGAGATAACCTCTATAATTCACCCCTCCACTTT.

The rearrangement links TRBV7-3 to TRBJ2-1, with 8 nucleotides matching TRBD2. This CDR3 has 13 residues. Germline V lookup: CDR1 SGHTA, CDR2 FQGTGA. Trimming removed 4 bases from V and 10 bases from J; junction bases left unmatched: 6. CDR3 sequence (DNA): TGTGCCAGCAGCTCCGGGACTAGATGGGAGCAGTTCTTC. Its translation is CASSSGTRWEQFF.

This chain joins TRBV14 and TRBJ2-7, with TRBD2 identical over 7 bases. J gave up 4 bases and V 3 bases, and 6 bases lay outside the gene matches. The CDR3 spans 14 residues. Germline V gene lookup returns CDR1 SGHDN and CDR2 FVKESK. CDR3 protein: CASSQVRGEYEQYF. The CDR3 bases are TGTGCCAGCAGCCAGGTTCGGGGGGAATACGAGCAGTACTTC.

Remarks on this clone: Other DNA sequences in this sample translate to the same CDR3. The CDR3 is CASSPRDRNTEAFF. The CDR3, as DNA: TGTGCCAGCTCCCCCCGGGACAGGAACACTGAAGCTTTCTTT. This sequence joins TRBV18 and TRBJ1-1, with 7 bases matching TRBD1. Trimming took 6 bases from V and 1 from J; bases not matched to a gene: 5. This CDR3 is built from 14 residues. The germline gives CDR1 KGHSH, CDR2 LQKENI.

The rearrangement links TRBV11-2 to TRBJ2-7; perhaps TRBD2 as D (5 bases). This CDR3 has 16 amino acids. Germline CDR1 SGHAT, CDR2 FQNNGV. Trimming took 3 bases from V and 2 from J, leaving 17 bases between them. Here the CDR3 DNA reads TGTGCCAGCAGCTTCTCCCAGGAGGTTTGGACCTACGAGCAGTACTTC. It yields the protein CASSFSQEVWTYEQYF.

The chain uses TRBV7-2 and TRBJ1-1, with 8 bases aligning to TRBD1. CDR1 and CDR2 from the germline V gene are SGHTA and FQGNSA. CDR3 length: 13 amino acids. V lost 8 bases to trimming and J lost 4 bases; unmatched junction nucleotides: 6. The CDR3 DNA follows: TGTGCCAGCGGACAGGGCTATGGCACTGAAGCTTTCTTT. It is translated as CASGQGYGTEAFF. Full variable domain (remainder filled in from reference TRBV7-2 and TRBJ1-1): GAGVSQSPSNKVTEKGKDVELRCDPISGHTALYWYRQSLGQGLEFLIYFQGNSAPDKSGLPSDRFSAERTGGSVSTLTIQRTQQEDSAVYLCASGQGYGTEAFFGQGTRLTVV.

This chain uses TRBV5-1 with TRBJ2-2; 10 bases agree with TRBD1. CDR3 length: 16 amino acids. V was pared by 0 bases and J by 4 bases, with 3 bases of the junction left unmatched. CDR1 is SGHRS, CDR2 YFSETQ, per germline. The CDR3 bases are TGCGCCAGCAGCTTGGTTGGGACAGGGGTCACCGGGGAGCTGTTTTTT. Its translation: CASSLVGTGVTGELFF. The variable domain in full, completed from reference TRBV5-1 and TRBJ2-2, reads KAGVTQTPRYLIKTRGQQVTLSCSPISGHRSVSWYQQTPGQGLQFLFEYFSETQRNKGNFPGRFSGRQFSNSRSEMNVSTLELGDSALYLCASSLVGTGVTGELFFGEGSRLTVL.

This clone was picked up a small number of times. V gene TRBV4-1 combines with J gene TRBJ1-6, with D possibly matching TRBD1 (5 bases). V gave up 0 bases and J gave up 10 bases, with 16 bases separating them. Looked up from germline, CDR1 is MGHRA and CDR2 is YSYEKL. This CDR3 has 16 residues. The CDR3 loop reads CASSQDPGGARSPLHF. CDR3 sequence (DNA): TGCGCCAGCAGCCAAGATCCCGGCGGGGCCAGGTCACCCCTCCACTTT.

V and J are TRBV6-2 or TRBV6-3 and TRBJ2-7, with D possibly TRBD2 on 6 matching bases. The CDR3 totals 14 residues. Per germline, CDR1 MNHEY and CDR2 SVGEGT. V dropped 4 bases and J dropped 3 bases, with 13 bases sitting between them. CDR3: CASSSPGTFYEQYF. CDR3 in DNA: TGTGCCAGCAGTTCTCCCGGGACTTTCTACGAGCAGTACTTC.

The CDR3 DNA reads TGCGCCAGCAGCCAAGATCCCGGACAGGGAAGCTCTGGGGCCAACGTCCTGACTTTC. Its translation: CASSQDPGQGSSGANVLTF. The genes are TRBV4-1 and TRBJ2-6, with 8 bases fitting TRBD1. Germline trimming cut 0 bases from V and 0 bases from J; bases unmatched to any gene: 7. There are 19 residues in the CDR3. Looked up from germline, CDR1 is MGHRA and CDR2 is YSYEKL.

V is TRBV6-5 and J is TRBJ1-1; 7 bases match TRBD1. The V and J ends lost 0 bases and 3 bases, in that order; junction bases with no gene match: 4. Germline V gene sequence: CDR1 MNHEY, CDR2 SVGAGI. This CDR3 spans 15 amino acids. This chain's CDR3 is CASSYSWDSDTEAFF. CDR3 in DNA: TGTGCCAGCAGTTACTCCTGGGACAGTGACACTGAAGCTTTCTTT.